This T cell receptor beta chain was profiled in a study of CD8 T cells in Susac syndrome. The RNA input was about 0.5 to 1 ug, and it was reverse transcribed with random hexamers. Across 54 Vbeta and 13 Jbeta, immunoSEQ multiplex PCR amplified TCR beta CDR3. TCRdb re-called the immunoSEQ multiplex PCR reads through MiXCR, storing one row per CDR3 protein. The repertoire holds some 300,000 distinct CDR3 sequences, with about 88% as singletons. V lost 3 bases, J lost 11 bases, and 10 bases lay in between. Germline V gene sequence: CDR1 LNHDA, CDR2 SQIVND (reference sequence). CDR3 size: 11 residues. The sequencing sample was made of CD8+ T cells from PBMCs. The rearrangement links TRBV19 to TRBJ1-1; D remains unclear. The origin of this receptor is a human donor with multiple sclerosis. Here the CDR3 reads CASSITSEAFF. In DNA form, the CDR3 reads TGTGCCAGTAGTATCACCTCGGAGGCTTTCTTT.